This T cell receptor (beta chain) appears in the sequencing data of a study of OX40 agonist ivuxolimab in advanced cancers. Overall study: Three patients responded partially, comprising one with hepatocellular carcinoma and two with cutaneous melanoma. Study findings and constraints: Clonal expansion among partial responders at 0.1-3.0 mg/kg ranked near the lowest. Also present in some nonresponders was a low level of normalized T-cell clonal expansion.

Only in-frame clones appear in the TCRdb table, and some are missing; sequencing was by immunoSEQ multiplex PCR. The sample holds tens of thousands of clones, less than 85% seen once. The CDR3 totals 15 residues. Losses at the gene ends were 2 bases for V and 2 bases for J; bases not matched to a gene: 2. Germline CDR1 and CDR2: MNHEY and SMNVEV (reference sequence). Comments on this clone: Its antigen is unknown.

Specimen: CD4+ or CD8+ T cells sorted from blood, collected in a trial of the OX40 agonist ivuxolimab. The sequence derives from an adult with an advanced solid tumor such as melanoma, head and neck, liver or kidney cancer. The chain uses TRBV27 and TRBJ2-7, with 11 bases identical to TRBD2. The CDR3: CASSLLAGGPYEQYF. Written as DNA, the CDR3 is TGTGCCAGCAGTTTACTAGCGGGAGGCCCCTACGAGCAGTACTTC.